A selection of T cell receptor beta chains follows, all from one sample in a study of T cell clones after liver transplantation. Only in-frame clones appear in the TCRdb table, and some are missing; sequencing was by immunoSEQ multiplex PCR. Of roughly 65,000 clones listed, 80% to 95% are singletons. The specimen comprised CD4+ T cells from blood, sampled approximately 26 months after liver transplant. Every receptor here comes from a human patient who received a liver transplant. The graft donor may have given rise to some T cells. CDR3s include the opening cysteine and the closing phenylalanine or tryptophan. D genes are given only for firm matches. Only part of the rows carry a size: once, few, many, or a class if the clone is expanded.

V	size	J	D	DNA	CDR3
TRBV19	.	TRBJ1-2	.	TGTGCCAGTAGTATCGCCGATGGCTACACCTTC	CASSIADGYTF
TRBV7-8	few	TRBJ1-2	TRBD1	TGTGCCAGCAGCTTTCTGGGACAGACTAACTATGGCTACACCTTC	CASSFLGQTNYGYTF
TRBV18	.	TRBJ2-1	.	TGTGCCAGCTCACCTCGAGGGGCTTCCTACAATGAGCAGTTCTTC	CASSPRGASYNEQFF
TRBV10-3	.	TRBJ2-7	.	TGTGCCATCGGGGGGACAGCCTACGAGCAGTACTTC	CAIGGTAYEQYF
TRBV4-3	.	TRBJ2-7	.	TGCGCCAGCAGCCAAGCCAGGGCCTACTCTGCCTACGAGCAGTACTTC	CASSQARAYSAYEQYF
TRBV18	.	TRBJ2-1	TRBD2	TGTGCCAGCTCAGCGGGAGGGCCGGATGAGCAGTTCTTC	CASSAGGPDEQFF
TRBV5-1	.	TRBJ2-7	TRBD2	TGCGCCAGCAGCCGCGGACTAGCGGGGGGTTACTCCTACGAGCAGTACTTC	CASSRGLAGGYSYEQYF
TRBV19	.	TRBJ2-2	TRBD1	TGTGCCAGTAGGCGACAGGGTGGTTACACCGGGGAGCTGTTTTTT	CASRRQGGYTGELFF
TRBV7-3	.	TRBJ2-2	TRBD2	TGTGCCAGCAGCCGCGGTCTGACTAGCGGGAGTTCGGCCGGGGAGCTGTTTTTT	CASSRGLTSGSSAGELFF
TRBV10-2	.	TRBJ2-1	.	TGCGCCAGCAGTGAGGAGACTCGGGTTCGCAATGAGCAGTTCTTC	CASSEETRVRNEQFF
TRBV28	.	TRBJ2-7	TRBD1	TGTGCCAGCAGTTTGTCGGGCCCGGGGCGAGTAGGGGGCAACGAGCAGTACTTC	CASSLSGPGRVGGNEQYF
TRBV2	.	TRBJ1-2	.	TGTGCCAGCAGCGAGGCTGGACGAGCAGGTGGCTACACCTTC	CASSEAGRAGGYTF
TRBV4-1	once	TRBJ1-3	TRBD1	TGCGCCAGCAGCCAAGGGCTAGGGCAGGGGGCAGGAAACACCATATATTTT	CASSQGLGQGAGNTIYF
TRBV9	.	TRBJ1-3	.	TGTGCCAGCAGCGAGGGAATCGGAAACACCATATATTTT	CASSEGIGNTIYF
TRBV7-8	.	TRBJ2-5	.	TGTGCCAGCAGCGAGGAGGACTTCCAAGAGACCCAGTACTTC	CASSEEDFQETQYF
TRBV5-4	.	TRBJ2-5	TRBD2	TGTGCCAGCAGCTTGGGGAGCGGGGGACAAGAGACCCAGTACTTC	CASSLGSGGQETQYF
TRBV1	.	TRBJ1-1	.	TGCACCAGCAGCCGAAAGAACACTGAAGCTTTCTTT	CTSSRKNTEAFF
TRBV18	.	TRBJ2-2	TRBD2	TGTGCCAGCTCACCAACGGTCCGGGAGGGCCTGTACACCGGGGAGCTGTTTTTT	CASSPTVREGLYTGELFF
TRBV7-9	.	TRBJ2-7	.	TGTGCCAGCAGCTTAGAACAGGGTAGTCAGTACTTC	CASSLEQGSQYF
TRBV7-2	.	TRBJ1-2	.	TGTGCCAGCAGCCTAGGGAGTGGGGGAGCCTATGGCTACACCTTC	CASSLGSGGAYGYTF
TRBV5-1	.	TRBJ2-1	TRBD2	TGCGCCAGCAGTTCCCCTAGCGGGAGGAGCTCCTACAATGAGCAGTTCTTC	CASSSPSGRSSYNEQFF
TRBV11-2	medium-sized	TRBJ1-2	.	TGTGCCAGCAGCTTGTCCAGGCTAGGTGGCTACACCTTC	CASSLSRLGGYTF
TRBV25-1	.	TRBJ2-1	.	TGTGCCAGCAGTGGGCACAGGGTTCCGAACTCCTACAATGAGCAGTTCTTC	CASSGHRVPNSYNEQFF
TRBV29-1	.	TRBJ2-1	TRBD2	TGCAGCGTTGAGACTAGCGCTTACAATGAGCAGTTCTTC	CSVETSAYNEQFF
TRBV19	.	TRBJ1-5	.	TGTGCCAGTAACCTAGATGGACAGTACAATCAGCCCCAGCATTTT	CASNLDGQYNQPQHF
TRBV7-3	.	TRBJ2-2	.	TGTGCCAGCAGCCCGGCAGGGTCCACCGGGGAGCTGTTTTTT	CASSPAGSTGELFF
TRBV11-2	once	TRBJ2-2	.	TGTGCCAGCAGCCCCGTGGTGATGAACACCGGGGAGCTGTTTTTT	CASSPVVMNTGELFF
TRBV5-1	few	TRBJ2-7	.	TGCGCCAGCAGCTTGGCCGGGGCAGGGGACCTCTACGAGCAGTACTTC	CASSLAGAGDLYEQYF
TRBV21-1	.	TRBJ2-7	.	.	CASSKGFVFAGGNSYEQYF
TRBV28	.	TRBJ2-1	TRBD2	TGTGCCAGCAGTTTAACTAGCGGTTCCTACAATGAGCAGTTCTTC	CASSLTSGSYNEQFF
TRBV5-6	once	TRBJ1-2	.	TGTGCCAGCAACTACGGACGGTCAGCTAACTATGGCTACACCTTC	CASNYGRSANYGYTF
TRBV9	.	TRBJ2-7	.	TGTGCCAGCAGCGTAGAAGGGACACCTACCTACGAGCAGTACTTC	CASSVEGTPTYEQYF
TRBV10-3	few	TRBJ2-1	TRBD2	TGTGCCATCAGGAGGACTAGCGGGGACAATGAGCAGTTCTTC	CAIRRTSGDNEQFF
TRBV11-3	once	TRBJ1-4	.	TGTGCCAGCAGCCTAAGCGGACCCGGGAGAGATGAAAAACTGTTTTTT	CASSLSGPGRDEKLFF
TRBV18	.	TRBJ1-1	.	TGTGCCAGCTCACACAGGGAGGGGACTGAAGCTTTCTTT	CASSHREGTEAFF
TRBV10-3	.	TRBJ2-7	.	TGTGCCATCACGGCAGGTGACGAGCAGTACTTC	CAITAGDEQYF
TRBV5-6	.	TRBJ2-7	TRBD2	TGTGCCAGCAGCCAGTGGGGACTACCGGGACCCTACGAGCAGTACTTC	CASSQWGLPGPYEQYF
TRBV2	.	TRBJ1-4	.	TGTGCCAGCAGTGATCTCCGACAATCTAATGAAAAACTGTTTTTT	CASSDLRQSNEKLFF
TRBV5-1	once	TRBJ2-5	TRBD1	TGCGCCAGCAGCTTGGGGGACAGGGGGCAAGAGACCCAGTACTTC	CASSLGDRGQETQYF
TRBV5-1	.	TRBJ2-3	.	TGCGCCAGCAGCTTGGAAGGTGGGGGAGATACGCAGTATTTT	CASSLEGGGDTQYF
TRBV27	.	TRBJ2-3	TRBD2	TGTGCCAGCAGGAACAGGGGAGGGCTAGCGGGAACTACAGATACGCAGTATTTT	CASRNRGGLAGTTDTQYF
TRBV4-2	.	TRBJ2-7	.	TGTGCCAGCAGCCAAGATTTGGCAGCCTATCGCTCCTACGAGCAGTACTTC	CASSQDLAAYRSYEQYF
TRBV9	.	TRBJ2-3	.	TGTGCCAGCAGCGTAGACGGCATTGGAGCGGGCCTAAACACAGATACGCAGTATTTT	CASSVDGIGAGLNTDTQYF